This entry lists 4 T cell receptor beta chains sequenced from one sample in a study of shared clonotypes between healthy human individuals. Sequencing used immunoSEQ multiplex PCR; TCRdb keeps in-frame clones, though not all of them. In the table there are just over 2,000,000 clones, about 95% of which are singletons. The specimen was naive CD4+ T cells sorted from blood. Subset reported: CD45RA+ positively selected. Source of these receptors: a young man in good health.

V is TRBV16 and J is TRBJ2-3; TRBD2 agrees at 8 bases. This CDR3 has 19 residues. Trimming cost V 5 bases and J 0 bases; bases outside gene matches: 16. Germline loops: CDR1 KGHSY, CDR2 FQNENV. This CDR3 reads CASSLRKTSGFPSTDTQYF. The CDR3 region has the DNA TGTGCCAGCAGCTTAAGGAAAACTAGCGGCTTCCCTAGCACAGATACGCAGTATTTT.

The V gene is TRBV5-1, the J gene TRBJ1-3, with TRBD1 matching 7 bases. The CDR3 totals 15 residues. The V gene's germline CDR1 is SGHRS and CDR2 YFSETQ. V shed 2 bases and J 2 bases; nucleotides not matched to a gene: 4. The CDR3 bases are TGCGCCAGCAGCTTTACCCAGGGGGCTGGAAACACCATATATTTT. Protein: CASSFTQGAGNTIYF. The whole variable domain, remainder taken from reference TRBV5-1 and TRBJ1-3, is KAGVTQTPRYLIKTRGQQVTLSCSPISGHRSVSWYQQTPGQGLQFLFEYFSETQRNKGNFPGRFSGRQFSNSRSEMNVSTLELGDSALYLCASSFTQGAGNTIYFGEGSWLTVV.

The DNA of the CDR3 is TGCGCCAGCAGCCAGCAGGGGTCCACAGATACGCAGTATTTT. Amino acid sequence: CASSQQGSTDTQYF. The chain carries TRBV4-1 and TRBJ2-3; possibly TRBD1 for D (6 bases). Trimming cost V 3 bases and J 2 bases, with 9 bases left between them. Germline-derived CDR1 and CDR2 are MGHRA and YSYEKL. This CDR3 region has 14 residues.

The chain joins TRBV28 to TRBJ2-7; D is unclear. Trimming left V 4 bases short and J 5 bases short, with 6 bases between. This CDR3 is 11 amino acids long. CDR1 MDHEN and CDR2 SYDVKM come from the germline V gene. This chain's CDR3 is CASSSWNEQYF. Written as DNA, the CDR3 is TGTGCCAGCAGTTCGTGGAACGAGCAGTACTTC.